This TCR beta chain was documented in a study of control samples from healthy donors and cancer patients. This table comes from immunoSEQ multiplex PCR, and its TCRdb copy is limited to in-frame clones, with some not included. The repertoire holds about 130,000 clones, with roughly 90% as singletons. CDR1 and CDR2 from the germline V gene are SGHRS and YFSETQ. The trim removed 4 bases at V and 0 bases at J, leaving 3 bases unmatched. CDR3 length: 14 residues. This TCR was sampled from a man between 18 and 35 years old in good health. Sequences were obtained from blood. The genes are TRBV5-1 and TRBJ1-1; TRBD1 aligns across 7 bases. CDR3 loop: CASSGTDMNTEAFF. The CDR3 nucleotides are TGCGCCAGCAGCGGGACAGACATGAACACTGAAGCTTTCTTT.